The text below deals with one TCR beta chain. What it binds is not known. Researchers ran the PCR with 60 Vbeta and 13 Jbeta primers. Profiling relied on immunoSEQ multiplex PCR, and the TCRdb table lists in-frame clones only, not all of them. The repertoire includes fewer than 200,000 clones, more than 65% of them detected once, and roughly 1.3% sits in the top ten. The CDR3 runs to 14 residues. CDR1 SGHNT and CDR2 YYREEE come from the germline V gene (reference sequence). V was pared by 4 bases and J by 3 bases, with 6 bases of the junction left unmatched. The record originates from a study of cytomegalovirus exposure and HLA in healthy donors. Study-level results: Prior analysis indicated that the majority of TCR beta V segments exhibited productivity approximately 87% or approximately 30% of the time. Fewer N-insertions than the roughly 670-donor mean were reportedly shown by an Asian-associated ancestry cluster in a later analysis.

The chain couples TRBV5-4 to TRBJ2-5; TRBD2 agrees at 7 bases. Sequencing used PBMCs. This clonotype originated in a man under 40 in good health and CMV-seronegative. CDR3 sequence reads: CASSLPGREETQYF. The CDR3 nucleotides are TGTGCCAGCAGCCTCCCGGGGAGGGAAGAGACCCAGTACTTC.